What follows describes a single T cell receptor (beta chain). These data come from a study of cytomegalovirus exposure and HLA in healthy donors. The table came from immunoSEQ multiplex PCR; TCRdb's copy has only in-frame clones and leaves some out. Of under 150,000 clones in the sample, 85% to 90% are singletons; the top ten hold 1.5% to 2%. The CDR3 is 13 residues long. From germline, CDR1 is MNHEY and CDR2 SVGAGI. Trimming stripped 0 bases from V and 5 bases from J, with 7 bases between. The donors were part of the approximately 120-subject validation cohort, which stood apart from the 666-subject first cohort.

V and J are TRBV6-5 and TRBJ2-5; no clear D. The sequenced sample consisted of PBMCs. This receptor was obtained from a woman between 18 and 29 years old in good health and CMV-seronegative. The CDR3 loop reads CASSYSTGETQYF. Here the CDR3 DNA reads TGTGCCAGCAGTTACTCGACCGGGGAGACCCAGTACTTC.